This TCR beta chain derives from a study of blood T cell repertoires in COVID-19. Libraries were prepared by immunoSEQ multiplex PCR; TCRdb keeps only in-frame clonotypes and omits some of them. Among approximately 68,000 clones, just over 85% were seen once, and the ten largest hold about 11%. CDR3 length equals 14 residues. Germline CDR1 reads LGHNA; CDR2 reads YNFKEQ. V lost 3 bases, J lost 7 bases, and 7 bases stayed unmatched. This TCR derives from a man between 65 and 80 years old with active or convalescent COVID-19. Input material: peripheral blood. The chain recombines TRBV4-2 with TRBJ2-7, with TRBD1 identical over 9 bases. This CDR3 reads CASSQTQGAGEQYF. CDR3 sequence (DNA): TGTGCCAGCAGCCAGACACAGGGGGCAGGTGAGCAGTACTTC.